This TCR beta chain was recorded in a study of cytomegalovirus exposure and HLA in healthy donors. Trimming cost V 4 bases and J 2 bases; bases outside gene matches: 13. The CDR3 is made up of 17 amino acids. Germline V gene sequence: CDR1 SGHTA, CDR2 FQGNSA. This clone was found a few times. 60 Vbeta and 13 Jbeta primers were used in PCR. This table comes from immunoSEQ multiplex PCR, and its TCRdb copy is limited to in-frame clones, with some not included. The sample yields approximately 220,000 clones, about 70% seen once. The sequencing sample was made of PBMCs. This receptor was taken from a woman in her thirties in good health and CMV-seronegative. This chain uses TRBV7-2 with TRBJ2-7; 8 positions match TRBD2. The CDR3 sequence is CASSSPNPGLGTYEQYF. The CDR3 DNA follows: TGTGCCAGCAGCTCACCTAACCCGGGACTAGGGACCTACGAGCAGTACTTC.